This T cell receptor beta chain was retrieved from a study of CD8 T cells in ankylosing spondylitis. Findings and limits, study-wide: Disease-linked clones reportedly showed significant enrichment in matched ankylosing spondylitis synovial fluid. Earlier work had already found some motif variants in reactive arthritis synovial fluid and blood. For ankylosing spondylitis blood, a TCR beta motif of roughly 8 highly homologous variants appeared characteristic.

By share, this clonotype counts as medium-sized (0.01 to 0.1%). Its target is unknown. The CDR3 sequence is 15 residues long. Looked up from germline, CDR1 is SQVTM and CDR2 is ANQGSEA. With 4 bases clipped from V and 1 base from J, the junction kept 7 bases outside the gene matches. Generation of TCR beta libraries employed quantitative 5'-RACE incorporating molecular barcodes. TCRdb fed the 5' RACE reads into MiXCR, producing one record per CDR3 protein. The sample lists approximately 540,000 distinct CDR3 sequences; roughly 13% were seen once. This clonotype was obtained from a male donor with ankylosing spondylitis. The sequenced sample consisted of blood, either unsorted or a sorted T cell fraction (not recorded which). The chain couples TRBV29-1 to TRBJ2-3; 8 nucleotides align to TRBD2. The CDR3 DNA reads as TGCAGCGTTGTACCGCTGACTAGCGGCACAGATACGCAGTATTTT. It is translated as CSVVPLTSGTDTQYF.